The rows below give T cell receptor beta chains drawn from one sample of a study of blood T cell repertoires in COVID-19. Profiled with immunoSEQ multiplex PCR; TCRdb holds only in-frame clones, not every one. The repertoire has about 59,000 clones, approximately 92% of them found once; the top ten carry 16%. Sequencing was carried out using peripheral blood. The source is an elderly man with acute or convalescent COVID-19. CDR3s include the opening cysteine and the closing phenylalanine or tryptophan. Fields, in order: J gene, clone size, D gene, V gene, CDR3 DNA, CDR3 protein. The D gene is left open where the match is weak. Size is stated for part of the rows, as once, few or many counts, or as a class when the clone is expanded.

TRBJ1-4 - - TRBV18 TGTGCCAGCTTATCGGGGCAGGGGCGTAATGAAAAACTGTTTTTT CASLSGQGRNEKLFF
TRBJ1-2 - TRBD1 TRBV2 TGTGCCAGCAGCCTGGGACAGAACTATGGCTACACCTTC CASSLGQNYGYTF
TRBJ2-3 - - TRBV5-4 TGTGCCAGCAGCTCGGTAGCAGGGAGCACAGATACGCAGTATTTT CASSSVAGSTDTQYF
TRBJ1-2 - - TRBV19 TGTGCCAGTACCCAACAACCGGGGTTCAGGGGCTACACCTTC CASTQQPGFRGYTF
TRBJ1-5 - TRBD1 TRBV19 TGTGCCAGTAGTATAGACCCACAGGGGTATCAGCCCCAGCATTTT CASSIDPQGYQPQHF
TRBJ2-2 - TRBD2 TRBV11-2 TGTGCCAGCAGCTTATTGGAGCGGGGGGGTACCGGGGAGCTGTTTTTT CASSLLERGGTGELFF
TRBJ2-7 - - TRBV7-6 TGTGCCAGCAGCTTAGCGACAGCAGGCTCCGAGCAGTACTTC CASSLATAGSEQYF
TRBJ1-5 few TRBD1 TRBV7-9 TGTGCCAGCAGCGATACAGGGGCCAATCAGCCCCAGCATTTT CASSDTGANQPQHF
TRBJ2-5 - TRBD2 TRBV10-3 TGTGCCATCAGTGAGCCGACGACTAGCGGCGTTGAGACCCAGTACTTC CAISEPTTSGVETQYF
TRBJ1-2 - TRBD1 TRBV5-6 TGTGCCAGCAGCTCCAGACCGGGACAGGGGGCCTATGGCTACACCTTC CASSSRPGQGAYGYTF
TRBJ2-2 - - TRBV19 TGTGCCAGTACTGGGGGGTCGGCCGGGGAGCTGTTTTTT CASTGGSAGELFF
TRBJ1-1 - - TRBV5-6 TGTGCCAGCAGCTTATACAGGCAACCCTGGAACACTGAAGCTTTCTTT CASSLYRQPWNTEAFF
TRBJ1-6 - TRBD1 TRBV3-1/TRBV3-2 TGTGCCAGCAGCCATTCCACCGGGACAGGAATTCCGTCGTGGTCACCCCTCCACTTT CASSHSTGTGIPSWSPLHF
TRBJ2-4 - TRBD1 TRBV3-1/TRBV3-2 TGTGCCAGCAGCCAAGATACCAGGGGGGCCAAAAACATTCAGTACTTC CASSQDTRGAKNIQYF
TRBJ2-5 - - TRBV30 TGTGCCTGGAGTGTACGGGGGCGGGGGGAGACCCAGTACTTC CAWSVRGRGETQYF
TRBJ1-1 - - TRBV10-3 TGTGCCATCAGTGACCTTTCCGCGGGGGAGACTGAAGCTTTCTTT CAISDLSAGETEAFF
TRBJ2-2 - - TRBV6-5 TGTGCCAGCAGCTTAATGACGGGGGCCGGGGAGCTGTTTTTT CASSLMTGAGELFF
TRBJ2-5 once TRBD2 TRBV3-1/TRBV3-2 TGTGCCAGCAGCCAAAATAGCGGGGGACAGGAGACCCAGTACTTC CASSQNSGGQETQYF
TRBJ1-5 - TRBD1 TRBV18 TGTGCCAGCTCACTACTACAGGGGGCTGATCAGCCCCAGCATTTT CASSLLQGADQPQHF
TRBJ1-2 - TRBD1 TRBV5-8 TGTGCCAGCAGCTTGGGGACAGGGGTAGACTATGGCTACACCTTC CASSLGTGVDYGYTF
TRBJ1-3 once - TRBV9 TGTGCCAGCAGCGTAGCCCCTGCGGGGCTCTCTGGAAACACCATATATTTT CASSVAPAGLSGNTIYF
TRBJ1-6 - TRBD1 TRBV18 TGTGCCAGCTCACCTTCTGCGACAGGGGTTTCACCCCTCCACTTT CASSPSATGVSPLHF
TRBJ1-1 once TRBD1 TRBV7-2 TGTGCCAGCAGCTTAGCCCCGGACAGGAGAATGAACACTGAAGCTTTCTTT CASSLAPDRRMNTEAFF
TRBJ2-7 - TRBD2 TRBV27 TGTGCCAGCAGGCCGGATAGTAGCGGGGGCTCCTACGAGCAGTACTTC CASRPDSSGGSYEQYF
TRBJ2-3 once - TRBV29-1 TGCAGCGCCCCGACAGCATTTAGCACAGATACGCAGTATTTT CSAPTAFSTDTQYF
TRBJ1-6 few - TRBV6-5 TGTGCCAGCAGACCCGGGTCGCGGGATTCACCCCTCCACTTT CASRPGSRDSPLHF
TRBJ2-7 - - TRBV5-1 TGCGCCAGCAGCCCCGGTGGGGCGGCTAACGAGCAGTACTTC CASSPGGAANEQYF
TRBJ2-1 - TRBD2 TRBV18 TGTGCCAGCTCACCACCAGGGGCTAGCGGGGACAATGAGCAGTTCTTC CASSPPGASGDNEQFF
TRBJ2-5 - - TRBV10-1 TGCGCCAGCAGTGAGCCCCGACGGGGGTGCCTCAAAGTTGAAGAGACCCAGTACTTC CASSEPRRGCLKVEETQYF
TRBJ1-2 few - TRBV5-4 TGTGCCAGCAGCTTAGACATCGGCTTAAACTATGGCTACACCTTC CASSLDIGLNYGYTF
TRBJ2-2 - TRBD2 TRBV11-2 TGTGCCAGCAGCTTGGGGGGGAATAACGGGGAGCTGTTTTTT CASSLGGNNGELFF
TRBJ2-3 - TRBD1 TRBV5-1 TGCGCCAGCAGCTCCCGAGGGACAGTAAGCACAGATACGCAGTATTTT CASSSRGTVSTDTQYF
TRBJ1-2 - TRBD1 TRBV2 TGTGCCAGCAGTGCCCGGACAGGTTCTAACTATGGCTACACCTTC CASSARTGSNYGYTF
TRBJ2-1 - TRBD1 TRBV7-2 TGTGCCAGCAGCTTAGGGGGACAGGGGGTTGATGAGCAGTTCTTC CASSLGGQGVDEQFF
TRBJ2-6 - - TRBV18 TGTGCCAGCTCACTACAGAGCCGTTCTGGGGCCAACGTCCTGACTTTC CASSLQSRSGANVLTF
TRBJ2-1 - TRBD2 TRBV20-1 TGCAGTGCTAGTCCTACTAGCGGGTCCTACAATGAGCAGTTCTTC CSASPTSGSYNEQFF
TRBJ2-4 - - TRBV7-9 TGTGCCAGCAGCTCCGAGGGAGCCAAAAACATTCAGTACTTC CASSSEGAKNIQYF
TRBJ2-2 - TRBD1 TRBV7-2 TGTGCCAGCAGCCAGTCGGGACAGGGATGGGCCGGGGAGCTGTTTTTT CASSQSGQGWAGELFF
TRBJ2-5 - TRBD1 TRBV18 TGTGCCAGCTCACCAATAGGACAGGCTCAAGAGACCCAGTACTTC CASSPIGQAQETQYF
TRBJ2-7 - TRBD1 TRBV6-5 TGTGCCAGCAGCCGACAGGGGGGGTCCTACGAGCAGTACTTC CASSRQGGSYEQYF
TRBJ1-3 - - TRBV6-5 TGTGCCAGCAGTATCCCTGGCGGAAACACCATATATTTT CASSIPGGNTIYF
TRBJ2-1 - TRBD2 TRBV5-1 TGCGCCAGCAGCCTGACTAGCGGGGGGCCCCCCTCCTACAATGAGCAGTTCTTC CASSLTSGGPPSYNEQFF
TRBJ2-2 once TRBD2 TRBV29-1 TGCAGCGTTGGGGTAGCGGGGACCGGGGAGCTGTTTTTT CSVGVAGTGELFF
TRBJ2-7 - TRBD1 TRBV2 TGTGCCACTTCCGGGACAGTACCCTACGAGCAGTACTTC CATSGTVPYEQYF
TRBJ2-3 - TRBD1 TRBV5-4 TGTGCCAGCAGCCCGGGGACAGGGGCCAGCACAGATACGCAGTATTTT CASSPGTGASTDTQYF
TRBJ1-6 - TRBD1 TRBV30 TGTGCCTGGGGGGAGACAGGGGGTACACCCCTCCACTTT CAWGETGGTPLHF
TRBJ2-3 - TRBD1 TRBV5-1 TGCGCCAGCAGCTTGGGTGGGACAGGGGCAGATACGCAGTATTTT CASSLGGTGADTQYF
TRBJ2-5 - - TRBV5-6 TGTGCCAGCAGCTTGGCCGCAGGGGTTGAGACCCAGTACTTC CASSLAAGVETQYF
TRBJ1-3 few TRBD1 TRBV3-1/TRBV3-2 TGTGCCAGCAGCCAGGACGACAGGGGTAACACCATATATTTT CASSQDDRGNTIYF
TRBJ1-2 - TRBD1 TRBV7-9 TGTGCCAGCAGCCGGGACAGGGTCGATGGCTACACCTTC CASSRDRVDGYTF
TRBJ2-5 - TRBD1 TRBV5-5 TGTGCCAGCAGCCGGACAGGGGAGGACCAAGAGACCCAGTACTTC CASSRTGEDQETQYF
TRBJ2-3 - TRBD1 TRBV6-4 TGTGCCAGCAGTGACTCGAAGGGGGCGAGAGATACGCAGTATTTT CASSDSKGARDTQYF
TRBJ2-3 - TRBD2 TRBV5-1 TGCGCCAGCAGCGGGGGGGTAAGCACAGATACGCAGTATTTT CASSGGVSTDTQYF
TRBJ1-2 - TRBD1 TRBV5-4 TGTGCCACTGGACAGGGTGGCTATGGCTACACCTTC CATGQGGYGYTF
TRBJ1-6 - - TRBV2 TGTGCCAGCAAGCCGGACAGCTCCTATAATTCACCCCTCCACTTT CASKPDSSYNSPLHF
TRBJ2-3 - TRBD2 TRBV18 TGTGCCAGCTCACCACCGGCTAGCGGGGGTCTAGATACGCAGTATTTT CASSPPASGGLDTQYF
TRBJ1-3 - - TRBV19 TGTGCCAGTAGTATATGGCGGGACTCTGGAAACACCATATATTTT CASSIWRDSGNTIYF
TRBJ2-3 few TRBD1 TRBV30 TGTGCCTGGAGTGTGACAGGGTGGGATACGCAGTATTTT CAWSVTGWDTQYF
TRBJ2-7 - - TRBV5-1 TGCGCCAGCAGCTTGGAGACAACGACCTACGAGCAGTACTTC CASSLETTTYEQYF